Listed here are 9 T cell receptor beta chains from one sample, sequenced in a study of regulatory T cells. Study-wide results and caveats: In CD3G-deficient patients, conventional CD4+ T cells were enriched for hydrophobic CDR3 residues at positions 6 and 7.

Primers: 52 TRBV forward and 13 TRBJ reverse. Measured with immunoSEQ multiplex PCR; TCRdb has only the in-frame clones, and not every one. Here the sample spans 30,000 to 40,000 clones, over 75% being singletons. What these receptors recognize is not known. The specimen was conventional CD4+ T cells sorted from blood. The receptor source for this set is a person aged 18-29 years with CD3G deficiency.

This sequence joins TRBV7-2 and TRBJ2-2; D not resolved. Trimming cost V 3 bases and J 1 base, with 12 bases left between them. The CDR3 loop spans 16 amino acids. Per germline, CDR1 SGHTA and CDR2 FQGNSA. The chain's CDR3 is CASSLGLQENTGELFF. CDR3 sequence (DNA): TGTGCCAGCAGCTTGGGTCTCCAGGAGAACACCGGGGAGCTGTTTTTT.

This rearrangement joins TRBV5-1 to TRBJ2-5; D unresolved. This CDR3 contains 13 residues. Germline V gives CDR1 SGHRS, CDR2 YFSETQ. Trimming took 0 bases from V and 2 from J, leaving 5 bases between them. DNA for the CDR3: TGCGCCAGCAGCTTGGACTGGCAAGAGACCCAGTACTTC. It is translated as CASSLDWQETQYF.

The chain links TRBV7-9 to TRBJ2-1; D may correspond to TRBD1 or TRBD2 (5 bases each). V lost 2 bases, J lost 10 bases, and 15 bases lay in between. The CDR3 has 14 residues. The germline V gene has CDR1 SEHNR and CDR2 FQNEAQ (reference sequence). The CDR3 DNA sequence: TGTGCCAGCAGCTTACCGGGACGTTCCGAGGAGCAGTTCTTC. This encodes CASSLPGRSEEQFF. Combining the CDR3 with reference TRBV7-9 and TRBJ2-1 gives the whole variable domain DTGVSQNPRHKITKRGQNVTFRCDPISEHNRLYWYRQTLGQGPEFLTYFQNEAQLEKSRLLSDRFSAERPKGSFSTLEIQRTEQGDSAMYLCASSLPGRSEEQFFGPGTRLTVL.

V gene TRBV28 combines with J gene TRBJ2-2; TRBD2 matches 7 bases. Germline values: CDR1 MDHEN, CDR2 SYDVKM. The junction had 20 bases not matched to a gene; V was cut back by 6 bases and J by 4 bases. This CDR3 is 19 amino acids long. The CDR3 coding sequence is TGTGCCAGCAGCCTAAAGGTCCTTACGCGGGAGCGGGTCACCGGGGAGCTGTTTTTT. Protein: CASSLKVLTRERVTGELFF.

The rearrangement joins TRBV19 to TRBJ1-5; 7 positions match TRBD1. The germline CDR1 and CDR2 sequences are LNHDA and SQIVND (reference sequence). This CDR3 region has 13 residues. The J segment lost 7 bases and the V segment lost 10 bases, leaving 10 bases of the junction unmatched. This CDR3 is CATRTGPGQPQHF. The CDR3 DNA follows: TGTGCCACTCGGACAGGCCCGGGGCAGCCCCAGCATTTT. Full variable domain (missing parts from reference TRBV19 and TRBJ1-5): DGGITQSPKYLFRKEGQNVTLSCEQNLNHDAMYWYRQDPGQGLRLIYYSQIVNDFQKGDIAEGYSVSREKKESFPLTVTSAQKNPTAFYLCATRTGPGQPQHFGDGTRLSIL.

The V gene is TRBV7-9, the J gene TRBJ1-1, with D unresolved. Looked up from germline, CDR1 is SEHNR and CDR2 is FQNEAQ (reference sequence). The CDR3 loop spans 14 amino acids. The V end was cut by 2 bases, the J end by 2 bases, with 9 bases between. The CDR3 DNA follows: TGTGCCAGCAGCTTATCGGGCCTCAACACTGAAGCTTTCTTT. This gives the protein CASSLSGLNTEAFF.

The rearrangement uses TRBV6-6 and TRBJ2-2; no clear D gene. The CDR3 length is 13 residues. Trimming shortened V by 1 base and J by 3 bases, and 3 bases separated the two germline ends. Germline CDR1 MNHNY, CDR2 SVGAGI (reference sequence). The CDR3 DNA sequence: TGTGCCAGCAGTTACTTTGACACCGGGGAGCTGTTTTTT. Residues: CASSYFDTGELFF.

The chain links TRBV6-1 to TRBJ2-7, with 7 nucleotides matching TRBD1. The CDR3 runs to 15 residues. Germline V gives CDR1 MNHNS, CDR2 SASEGT. With V trimmed by 2 bases and J by 3 bases, 7 bases remained unmatched. The CDR3 loop reads CASSEYGGQNYEQYF. For the CDR3, the DNA is TGTGCCAGCAGTGAATATGGGGGACAGAACTACGAGCAGTACTTC.

Here the CDR3 reads CASSSGALYEQYF. In nucleotides, the CDR3 is TGTGCCAGCAGCTCAGGAGCCTTATACGAGCAGTACTTC. This chain links TRBV11-3 with TRBJ2-7; D ambiguous. Between the trimmed V and J ends, which lost 4 bases and 4 bases, there was a span of 11 bases. The CDR3 runs to 13 residues. Germline V lookup: CDR1 SGHNT, CDR2 YENEEA.